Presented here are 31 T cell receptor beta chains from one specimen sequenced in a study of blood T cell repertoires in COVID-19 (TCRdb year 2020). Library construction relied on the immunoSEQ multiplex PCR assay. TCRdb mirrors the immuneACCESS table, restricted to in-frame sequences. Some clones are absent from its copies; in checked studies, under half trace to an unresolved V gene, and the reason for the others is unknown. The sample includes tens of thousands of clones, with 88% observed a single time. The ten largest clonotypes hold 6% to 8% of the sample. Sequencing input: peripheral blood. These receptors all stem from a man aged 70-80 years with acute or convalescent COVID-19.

The CDR3 spells CASRNLWDTGEQYF. For the CDR3, the DNA is TGTGCCAGCAGAAATTTGTGGGACACGGGGGAGCAGTACTTC. The chain uses TRBV6-5 and TRBJ2-7; D possibly corresponds to TRBD1 (6 bases). The germline V gene has CDR1 MNHEY and CDR2 SVGAGI. The V end was cut by 6 bases, the J end by 7 bases, with 19 bases between. There are 14 residues in the CDR3.

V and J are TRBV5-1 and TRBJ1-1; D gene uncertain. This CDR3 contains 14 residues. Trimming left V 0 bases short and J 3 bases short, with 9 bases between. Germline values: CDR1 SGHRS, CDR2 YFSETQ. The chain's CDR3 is CASSLVSRDTEAFF. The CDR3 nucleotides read TGCGCCAGCAGCTTGGTGTCCCGAGACACTGAAGCTTTCTTT.

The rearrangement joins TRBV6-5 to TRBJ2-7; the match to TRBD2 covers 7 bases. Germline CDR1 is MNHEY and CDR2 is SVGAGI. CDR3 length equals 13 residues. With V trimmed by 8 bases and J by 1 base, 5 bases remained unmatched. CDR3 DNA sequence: TGTGCCAGCGAGCGAGCGGGATCCTACGAGCAGTACTTC. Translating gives CASERAGSYEQYF.

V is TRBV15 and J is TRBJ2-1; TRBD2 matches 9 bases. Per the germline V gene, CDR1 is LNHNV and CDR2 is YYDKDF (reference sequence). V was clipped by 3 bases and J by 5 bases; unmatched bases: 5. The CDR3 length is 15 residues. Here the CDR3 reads CATSRPSGRNNEQFF. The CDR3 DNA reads TGTGCCACCAGCAGGCCCAGCGGGAGGAACAATGAGCAGTTCTTC.

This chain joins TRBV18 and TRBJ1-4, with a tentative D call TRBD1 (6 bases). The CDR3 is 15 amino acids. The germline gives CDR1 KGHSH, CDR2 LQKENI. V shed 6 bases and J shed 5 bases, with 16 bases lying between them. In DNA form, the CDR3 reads TGTGCCAGCTCCCTCGATTGGGGGCAAAATGAAAAACTGTTTTTT. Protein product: CASSLDWGQNEKLFF.

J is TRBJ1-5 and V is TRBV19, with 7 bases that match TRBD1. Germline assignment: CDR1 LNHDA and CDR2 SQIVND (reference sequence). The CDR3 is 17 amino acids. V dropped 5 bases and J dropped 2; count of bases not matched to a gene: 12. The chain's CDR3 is CASSVSQGGGGNQPQHF. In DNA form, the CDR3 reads TGTGCCAGTAGTGTAAGCCAGGGGGGAGGTGGCAATCAGCCCCAGCATTTT.

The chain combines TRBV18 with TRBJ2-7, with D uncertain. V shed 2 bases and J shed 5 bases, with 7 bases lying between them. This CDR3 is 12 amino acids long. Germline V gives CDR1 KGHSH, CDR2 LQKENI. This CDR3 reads CASSPVADEQYF. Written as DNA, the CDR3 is TGTGCCAGCTCACCAGTGGCCGACGAGCAGTACTTC. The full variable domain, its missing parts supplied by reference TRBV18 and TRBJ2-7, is NAGVMQNPRHLVRRRGQEARLRCSPMKGHSHVYWYRQLPEEGLKFMVYLQKENIIDESGMPKERFSAEFPKEGPSILRIQQVVRGDSAAYFCASSPVADEQYFGPGTRLTVT.

The CDR3 sequence is CASAEGDRLPGELFF. CDR3 bases: TGTGCCAGCGCTGAGGGGGACAGGTTACCCGGGGAGCTGTTTTTT. The chain has TRBV19 and TRBJ2-2; TRBD1 matches 8 bases. The germline CDR1 and CDR2 sequences are LNHDA and SQIVND (reference sequence). V shed 9 bases and J 6 bases; nucleotides not matched to a gene: 12. The CDR3 spans 15 residues. Full variable domain (remainder filled in from reference TRBV19 and TRBJ2-2): DGGITQSPKYLFRKEGQNVTLSCEQNLNHDAMYWYRQDPGQGLRLIYYSQIVNDFQKGDIAEGYSVSREKKESFPLTVTSAQKNPTAFYLCASAEGDRLPGELFFGEGSRLTVL.

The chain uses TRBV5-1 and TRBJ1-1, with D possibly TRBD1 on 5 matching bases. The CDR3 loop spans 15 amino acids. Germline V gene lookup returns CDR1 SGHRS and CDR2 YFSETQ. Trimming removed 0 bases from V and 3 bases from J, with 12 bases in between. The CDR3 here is CASSLATGRDTEAFF. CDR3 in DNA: TGCGCCAGCAGCTTGGCTACAGGTAGGGACACTGAAGCTTTCTTT.

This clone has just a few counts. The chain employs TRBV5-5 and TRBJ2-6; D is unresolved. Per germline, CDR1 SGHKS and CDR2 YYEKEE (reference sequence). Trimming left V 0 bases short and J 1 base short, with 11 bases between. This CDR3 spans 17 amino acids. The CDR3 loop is CASSLESAMSGANVLTF. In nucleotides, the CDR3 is TGTGCCAGCAGCTTGGAGTCCGCTATGTCTGGGGCCAACGTCCTGACTTTC.

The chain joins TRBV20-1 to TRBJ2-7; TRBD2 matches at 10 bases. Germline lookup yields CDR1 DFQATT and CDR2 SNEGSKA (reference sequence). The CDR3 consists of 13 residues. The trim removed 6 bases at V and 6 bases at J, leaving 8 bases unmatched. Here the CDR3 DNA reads TGCAGTGCCAGTCGGCTAGCGGGAGCCGAGCAGTACTTC. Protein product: CSASRLAGAEQYF.

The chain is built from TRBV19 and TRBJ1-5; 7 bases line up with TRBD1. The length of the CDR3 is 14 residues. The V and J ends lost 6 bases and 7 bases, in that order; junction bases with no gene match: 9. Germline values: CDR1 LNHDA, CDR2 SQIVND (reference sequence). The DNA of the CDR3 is TGTGCCAGTAGCAATACAGGGGCCGGCCAGCCCCAGCATTTT. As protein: CASSNTGAGQPQHF.

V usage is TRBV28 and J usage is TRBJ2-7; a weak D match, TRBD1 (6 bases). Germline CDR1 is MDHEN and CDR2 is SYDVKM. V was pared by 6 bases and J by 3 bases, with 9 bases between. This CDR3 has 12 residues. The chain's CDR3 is CASRRGNYEQYF. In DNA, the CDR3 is TGTGCCAGCAGGAGGGGGAACTACGAGCAGTACTTC.

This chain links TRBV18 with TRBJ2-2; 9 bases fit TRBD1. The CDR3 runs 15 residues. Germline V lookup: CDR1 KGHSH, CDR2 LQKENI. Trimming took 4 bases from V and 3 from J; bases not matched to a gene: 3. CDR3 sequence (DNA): TGTGCCAGCTCACAAGGGACAGGGCACACCGGGGAGCTGTTTTTT. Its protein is CASSQGTGHTGELFF.

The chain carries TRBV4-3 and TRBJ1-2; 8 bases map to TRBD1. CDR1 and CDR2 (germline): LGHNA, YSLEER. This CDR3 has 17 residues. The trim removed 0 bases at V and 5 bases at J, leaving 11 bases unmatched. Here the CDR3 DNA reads TGCGCCAGCAGCCAAGACTGGGGACAGGCTATACTATATGGCTACACCTTC. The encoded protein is CASSQDWGQAILYGYTF.

The CDR3 nucleotides read TGTGCCAGTAGTAGGGGACAGATCAATCAGCCCCAGCATTTT. This encodes CASSRGQINQPQHF. The chain recombines TRBV19 with TRBJ1-5; TRBD1 matches at 7 bases. This CDR3 is 14 amino acids long. Looked up from germline, CDR1 is LNHDA and CDR2 is SQIVND (reference sequence). V lost 4 bases, J lost 3 bases, and 3 bases stayed unmatched.

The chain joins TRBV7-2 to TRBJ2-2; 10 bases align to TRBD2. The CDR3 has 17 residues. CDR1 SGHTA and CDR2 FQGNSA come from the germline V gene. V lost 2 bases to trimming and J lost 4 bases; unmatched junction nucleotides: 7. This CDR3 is CASSLFLAGVATGELFF. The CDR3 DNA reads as TGTGCCAGCAGCTTATTCCTAGCGGGAGTGGCCACCGGGGAGCTGTTTTTT.

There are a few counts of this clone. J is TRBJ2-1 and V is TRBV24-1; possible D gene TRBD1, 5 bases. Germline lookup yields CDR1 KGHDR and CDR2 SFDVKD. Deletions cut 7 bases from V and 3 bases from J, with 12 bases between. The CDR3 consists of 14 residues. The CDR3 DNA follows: TGTGCCACCAGCCAGGGAACCCACTACAATGAGCAGTTCTTC. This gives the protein CATSQGTHYNEQFF.

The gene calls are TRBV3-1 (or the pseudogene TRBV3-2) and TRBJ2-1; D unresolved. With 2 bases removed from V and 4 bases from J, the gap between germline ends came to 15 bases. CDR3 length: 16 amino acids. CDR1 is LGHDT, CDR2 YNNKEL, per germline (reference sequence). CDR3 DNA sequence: TGTGCCAGCAGCCAATCTTCCCAGTGGAGATACAATGAGCAGTTCTTC. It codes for CASSQSSQWRYNEQFF.

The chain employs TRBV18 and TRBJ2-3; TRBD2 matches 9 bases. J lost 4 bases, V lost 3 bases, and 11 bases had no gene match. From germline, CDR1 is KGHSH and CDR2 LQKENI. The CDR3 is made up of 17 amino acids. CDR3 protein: CASSPSPAGGGADTQYF. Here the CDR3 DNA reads TGTGCCAGCTCACCGAGTCCAGCGGGAGGTGGGGCAGATACGCAGTATTTT.

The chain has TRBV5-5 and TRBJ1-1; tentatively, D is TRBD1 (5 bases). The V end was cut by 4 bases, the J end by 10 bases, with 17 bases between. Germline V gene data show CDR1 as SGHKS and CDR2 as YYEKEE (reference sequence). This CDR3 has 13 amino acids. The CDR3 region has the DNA TGTGCCAGCAGCGGGGCGGGGACCTTTCTAGCTTTCTTT. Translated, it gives CASSGAGTFLAFF.

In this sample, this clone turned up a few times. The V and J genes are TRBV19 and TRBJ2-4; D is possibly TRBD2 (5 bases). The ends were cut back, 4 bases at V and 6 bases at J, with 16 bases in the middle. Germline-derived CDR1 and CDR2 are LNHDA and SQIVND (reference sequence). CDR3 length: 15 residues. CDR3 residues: CASSTDLRSGNIQYF. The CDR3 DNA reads TGTGCCAGTAGTACAGACCTGCGGAGCGGAAACATTCAGTACTTC.

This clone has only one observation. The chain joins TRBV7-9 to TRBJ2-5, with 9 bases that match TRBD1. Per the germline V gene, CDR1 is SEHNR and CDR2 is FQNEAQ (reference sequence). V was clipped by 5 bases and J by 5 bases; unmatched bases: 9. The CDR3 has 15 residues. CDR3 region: CASSGRQGGGETQYF. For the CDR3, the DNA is TGTGCCAGCAGCGGCCGACAGGGGGGTGGCGAGACCCAGTACTTC.

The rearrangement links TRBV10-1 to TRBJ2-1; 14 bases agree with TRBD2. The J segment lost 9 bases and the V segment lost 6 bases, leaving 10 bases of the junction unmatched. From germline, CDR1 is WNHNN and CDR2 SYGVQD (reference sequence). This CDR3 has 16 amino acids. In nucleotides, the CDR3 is TGCGCCAGCAGCAAGGGACTAGCGGGAGATGGTAGTGAGCAGTTCTTC. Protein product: CASSKGLAGDGSEQFF.

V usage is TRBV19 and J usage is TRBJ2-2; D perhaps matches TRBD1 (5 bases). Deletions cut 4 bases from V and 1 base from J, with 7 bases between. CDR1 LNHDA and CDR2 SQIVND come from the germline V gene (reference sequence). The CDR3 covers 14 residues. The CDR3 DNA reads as TGTGCCAGTAGTAACGACAGGAACACCGGGGAGCTGTTTTTT. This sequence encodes CASSNDRNTGELFF.

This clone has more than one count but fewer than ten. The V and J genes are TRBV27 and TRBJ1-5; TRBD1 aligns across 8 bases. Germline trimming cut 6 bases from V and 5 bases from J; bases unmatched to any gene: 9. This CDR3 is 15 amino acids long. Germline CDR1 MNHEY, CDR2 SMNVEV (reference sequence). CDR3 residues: CASRRQGANYQPQHF. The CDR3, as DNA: TGTGCCAGCAGACGCCAGGGGGCGAACTATCAGCCCCAGCATTTT.

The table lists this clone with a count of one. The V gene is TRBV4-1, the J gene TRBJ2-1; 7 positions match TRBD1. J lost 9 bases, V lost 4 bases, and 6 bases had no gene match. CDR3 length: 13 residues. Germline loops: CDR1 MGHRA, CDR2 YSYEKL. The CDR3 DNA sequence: TGCGCCAGCAGCCTCAGACAGGGCGGTGAGCAGTTCTTC. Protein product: CASSLRQGGEQFF.

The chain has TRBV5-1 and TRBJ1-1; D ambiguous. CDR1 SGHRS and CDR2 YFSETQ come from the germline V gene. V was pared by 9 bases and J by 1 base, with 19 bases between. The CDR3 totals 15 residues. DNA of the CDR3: TGCGCCATACAATTGTCGATTTCAAAGAACACTGAAGCTTTCTTT. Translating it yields CAIQLSISKNTEAFF.

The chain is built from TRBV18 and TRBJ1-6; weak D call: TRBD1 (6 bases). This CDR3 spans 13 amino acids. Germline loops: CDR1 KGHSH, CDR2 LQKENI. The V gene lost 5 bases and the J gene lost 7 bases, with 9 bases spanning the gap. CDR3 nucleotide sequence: TGTGCCAGCTCAACAGGGTACAATTCACCCCTCCACTTT. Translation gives CASSTGYNSPLHF.

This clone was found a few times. CDR3 amino acids: CASSPKTGSYNSPLHF. The CDR3, as DNA: TGTGCCAGCAGTCCAAAGACAGGGAGCTATAATTCACCCCTCCACTTT. The chain is built from TRBV28 and TRBJ1-6; 7 bases are shared with TRBD1. V trimming: 5 bases; J trimming: 3 bases; junction bases outside the gene matches: 7. Per the germline V gene, CDR1 is MDHEN and CDR2 is SYDVKM. The CDR3 is 16 residues long.

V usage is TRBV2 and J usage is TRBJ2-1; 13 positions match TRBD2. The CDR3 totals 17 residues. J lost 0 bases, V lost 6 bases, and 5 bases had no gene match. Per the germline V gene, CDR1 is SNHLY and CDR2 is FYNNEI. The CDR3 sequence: CASRLWTSGSSYNEQFF. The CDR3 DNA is TGTGCCAGCAGACTTTGGACTAGCGGGAGCTCCTACAATGAGCAGTTCTTC. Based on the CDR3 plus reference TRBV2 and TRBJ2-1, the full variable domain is EPEVTQTPSHQVTQMGQEVILRCVPISNHLYFYWYRQILGQKVEFLVSFYNNEISEKSEIFDDQFSVERPDGSNFTLKIRSTKLEDSAMYFCASRLWTSGSSYNEQFFGPGTRLTVL.